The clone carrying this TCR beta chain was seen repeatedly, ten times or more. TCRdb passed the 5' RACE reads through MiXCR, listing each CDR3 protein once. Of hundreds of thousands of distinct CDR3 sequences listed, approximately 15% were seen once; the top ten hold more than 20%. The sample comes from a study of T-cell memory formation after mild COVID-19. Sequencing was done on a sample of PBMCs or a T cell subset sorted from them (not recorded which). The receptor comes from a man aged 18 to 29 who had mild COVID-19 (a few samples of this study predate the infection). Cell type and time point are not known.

This chain's CDR3 is CASSSGTGVTGELFF. The CDR3 DNA sequence: TGCGCCAGCAGCTCCGGGACAGGGGTCACCGGGGAGCTGTTTTTT. The chain carries TRBV5-1 and TRBJ2-2; 10 bases agree with TRBD1. Germline CDR1 and CDR2: SGHRS and YFSETQ. The CDR3 spans 15 residues. J lost 4 bases, V lost 3 bases, and 3 bases had no gene match.